This T cell receptor beta chain emerged from a study of OX40 agonist ivuxolimab in advanced cancers. Study summary: Three dose-escalation patients had partial responses: one with hepatocellular carcinoma and two with cutaneous melanoma.

This clone was seen only once. The antigen is not known. Study conclusions and caveats: More expanded clones were found, on average, in CD8+ than in CD4+ T cells. There were also nonresponders showing low normalized T-cell clonal expansion. Antigen specificity was not determined for the expanded peripheral T cells.

The method was immunoSEQ multiplex PCR; TCRdb's version includes in-frame clones alone and lacks a portion of them. The sample lists 15,000 to 25,000 clones; around two thirds were seen once. CDR1 SGHTA and CDR2 FQGTGA come from the germline V gene. The V and J ends lost 6 bases and 7 bases, in that order; junction bases with no gene match: 17. The CDR3 extends over 17 amino acids. The chain has TRBV7-3 and TRBJ2-7; 11 bases line up with TRBD2. The sequence came from an adult with an advanced solid tumor such as melanoma, head and neck, liver or kidney cancer. The sequencing used CD4+ or CD8+ T cells sorted from blood, collected in a trial of the OX40 agonist ivuxolimab. CDR3 sequence reads: CASSSSAVAGGPWEQYF. As DNA, the CDR3 is TGTGCCAGCAGTTCAAGCGCGGTAGCGGGAGGGCCGTGGGAGCAGTACTTC.